This TCR beta chain came from a study of cytomegalovirus exposure and HLA in healthy donors. The PCR had 60 Vbeta and 13 Jbeta primers. Libraries were prepared by immunoSEQ multiplex PCR; TCRdb keeps only in-frame clonotypes and omits some of them. The sample has 70,000 to 90,000 clones, roughly 82% seen once. The ends lost 0 bases at V and 1 base at J; junction bases unmatched: 6. The CDR3 loop spans 16 amino acids. Germline CDR1 reads MNHEY; CDR2 reads SVGAGI. This clone turned up a few times. The chain couples TRBV6-5 to TRBJ2-7, with 7 bases identical to TRBD1. What was sequenced was PBMCs. The TCR was taken from a male donor in good health and CMV-seropositive. The CDR3 coding sequence is TGTGCCAGCAGTTACTCATACAGGGGTCTATCCTACGAGCAGTACTTC. Its protein product is CASSYSYRGLSYEQYF.